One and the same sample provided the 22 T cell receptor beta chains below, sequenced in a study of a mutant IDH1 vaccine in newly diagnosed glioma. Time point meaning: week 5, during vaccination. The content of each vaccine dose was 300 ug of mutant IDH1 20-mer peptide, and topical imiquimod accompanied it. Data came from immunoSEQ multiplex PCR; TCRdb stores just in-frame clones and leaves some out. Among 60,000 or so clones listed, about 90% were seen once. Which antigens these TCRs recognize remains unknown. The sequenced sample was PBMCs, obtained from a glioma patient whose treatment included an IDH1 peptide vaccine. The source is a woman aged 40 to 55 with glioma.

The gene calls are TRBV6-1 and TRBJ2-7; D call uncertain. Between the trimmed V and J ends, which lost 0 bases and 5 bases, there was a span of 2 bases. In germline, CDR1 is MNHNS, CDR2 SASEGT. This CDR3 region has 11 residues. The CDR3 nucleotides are TGTGCCAGCAGTGAAGCGAACGAGCAGTACTTC. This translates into CASSEANEQYF.

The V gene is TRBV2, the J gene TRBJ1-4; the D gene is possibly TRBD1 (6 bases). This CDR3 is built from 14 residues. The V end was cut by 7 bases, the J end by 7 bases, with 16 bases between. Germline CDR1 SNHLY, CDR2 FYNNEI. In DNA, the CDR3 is TGTGCCAGCAAGGATATGGGGGCTAGTGAAAAACTGTTTTTT. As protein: CASKDMGASEKLFF. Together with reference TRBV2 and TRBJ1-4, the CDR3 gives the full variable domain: EPEVTQTPSHQVTQMGQEVILRCVPISNHLYFYWYRQILGQKVEFLVSFYNNEISEKSEIFDDQFSVERPDGSNFTLKIRSTKLEDSAMYFCASKDMGASEKLFFGSGTQLSVL.

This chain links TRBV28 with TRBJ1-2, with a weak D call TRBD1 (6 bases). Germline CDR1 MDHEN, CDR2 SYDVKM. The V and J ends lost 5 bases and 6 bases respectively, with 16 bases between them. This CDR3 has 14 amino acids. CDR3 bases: TGTGCCAGCAGTACCAACGGGGGCAAAAATGGCTACACCTTC. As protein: CASSTNGGKNGYTF.

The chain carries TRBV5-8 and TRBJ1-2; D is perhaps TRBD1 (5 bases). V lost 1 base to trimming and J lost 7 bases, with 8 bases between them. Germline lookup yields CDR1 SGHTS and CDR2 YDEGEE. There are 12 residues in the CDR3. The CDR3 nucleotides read TGTGCCAGCAGCTTGAGGGGTAGTGGCTACACCTTC. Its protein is CASSLRGSGYTF. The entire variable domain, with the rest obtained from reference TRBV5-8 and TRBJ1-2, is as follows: EAGVTQSPTHLIKTRGQQATLRCSPISGHTSVYWYQQALGLGLQFLLWYDEGEERNRGNFPPRFSGRQFPNYSSELNVNALELEDSALYLCASSLRGSGYTFGSGTRLTVV.

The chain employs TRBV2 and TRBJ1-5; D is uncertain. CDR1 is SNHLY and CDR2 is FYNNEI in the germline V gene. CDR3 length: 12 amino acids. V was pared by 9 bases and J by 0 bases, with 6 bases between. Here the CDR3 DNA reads TGTGCCAGTGCTCTTAGCAATCAGCCCCAGCATTTT. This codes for CASALSNQPQHF.

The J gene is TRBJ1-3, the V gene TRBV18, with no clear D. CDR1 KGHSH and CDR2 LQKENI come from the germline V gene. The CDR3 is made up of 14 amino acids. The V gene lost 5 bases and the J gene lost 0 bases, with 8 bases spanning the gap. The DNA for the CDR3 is TGTGCCAGCTCAGTTCCGGGCTCTGGAAACACCATATATTTT. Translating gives CASSVPGSGNTIYF.

The CDR3 sequence is CASSVGGQGAYEQYF. The CDR3 nucleotides are TGTGCCAGCAGCGTAGGAGGACAGGGGGCTTACGAGCAGTACTTC. The genes are TRBV9 and TRBJ2-7, with 11 bases fitting TRBD1. Germline V gives CDR1 SGDLS, CDR2 YYNGEE. J lost 4 bases, V lost 0 bases, and 3 bases had no gene match. The CDR3 length is 15 residues.

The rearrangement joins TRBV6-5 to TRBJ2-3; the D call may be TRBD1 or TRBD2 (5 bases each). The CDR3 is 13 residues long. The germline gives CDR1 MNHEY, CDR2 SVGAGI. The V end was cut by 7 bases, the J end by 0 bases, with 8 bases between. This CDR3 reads CASTRDSTDTQYF. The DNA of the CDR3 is TGTGCCAGCACCCGGGACAGCACAGATACGCAGTATTTT.

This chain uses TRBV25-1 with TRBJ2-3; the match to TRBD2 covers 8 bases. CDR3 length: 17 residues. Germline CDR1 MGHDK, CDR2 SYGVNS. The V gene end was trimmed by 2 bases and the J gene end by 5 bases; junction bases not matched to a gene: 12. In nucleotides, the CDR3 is TGTGCCAGCAGTGAAGATGGCGGGGGGTTGCCCCTAGATACGCAGTATTTT. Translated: CASSEDGGGLPLDTQYF.

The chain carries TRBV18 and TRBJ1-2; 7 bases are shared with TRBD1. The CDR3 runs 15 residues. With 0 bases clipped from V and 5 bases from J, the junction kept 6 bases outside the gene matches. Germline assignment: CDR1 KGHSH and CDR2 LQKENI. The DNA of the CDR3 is TGTGCCAGCTCACCACCGGGACAGAAGTTATATGGCTACACCTTC. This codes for CASSPPGQKLYGYTF.

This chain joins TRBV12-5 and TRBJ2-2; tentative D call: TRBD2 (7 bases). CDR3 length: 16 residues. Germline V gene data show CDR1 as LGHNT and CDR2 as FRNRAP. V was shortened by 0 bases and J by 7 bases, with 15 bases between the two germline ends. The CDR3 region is CASGLVSGGHGGELFF. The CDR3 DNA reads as TGTGCTAGTGGTTTGGTGTCGGGGGGCCATGGCGGGGAGCTGTTTTTT.

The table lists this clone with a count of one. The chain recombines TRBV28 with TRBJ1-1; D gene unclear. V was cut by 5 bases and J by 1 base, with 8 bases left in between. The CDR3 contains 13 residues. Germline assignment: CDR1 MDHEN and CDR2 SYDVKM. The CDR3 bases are TGTGCCAGCAGTCCCCCGGGGAACACTGAAGCTTTCTTT. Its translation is CASSPPGNTEAFF.

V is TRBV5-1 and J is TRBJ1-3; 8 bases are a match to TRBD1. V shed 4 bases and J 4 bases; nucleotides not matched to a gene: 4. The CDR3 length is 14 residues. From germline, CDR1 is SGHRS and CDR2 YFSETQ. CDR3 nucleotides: TGCGCCAGCAGCCAGCGACAGGGGGGAAACACCATATATTTT. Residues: CASSQRQGGNTIYF.

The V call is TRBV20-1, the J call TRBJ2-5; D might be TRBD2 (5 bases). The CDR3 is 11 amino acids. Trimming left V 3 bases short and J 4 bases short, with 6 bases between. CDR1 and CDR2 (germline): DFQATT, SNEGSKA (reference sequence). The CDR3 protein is CSARGRETQYF. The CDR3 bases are TGCAGTGCTAGGGGGAGAGAGACCCAGTACTTC.

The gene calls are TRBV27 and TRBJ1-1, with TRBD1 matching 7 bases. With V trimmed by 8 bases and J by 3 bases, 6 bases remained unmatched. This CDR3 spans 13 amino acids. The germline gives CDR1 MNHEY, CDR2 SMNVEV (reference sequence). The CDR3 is CASRITGDTEAFF. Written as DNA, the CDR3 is TGTGCCAGCCGGATAACAGGGGACACTGAAGCTTTCTTT.

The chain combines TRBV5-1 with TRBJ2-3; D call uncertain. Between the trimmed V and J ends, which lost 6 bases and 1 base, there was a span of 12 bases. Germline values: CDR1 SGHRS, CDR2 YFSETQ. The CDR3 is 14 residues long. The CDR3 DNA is TGCGCCAGCACCGACGGACCCGGCACAGATACGCAGTATTTT. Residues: CASTDGPGTDTQYF.

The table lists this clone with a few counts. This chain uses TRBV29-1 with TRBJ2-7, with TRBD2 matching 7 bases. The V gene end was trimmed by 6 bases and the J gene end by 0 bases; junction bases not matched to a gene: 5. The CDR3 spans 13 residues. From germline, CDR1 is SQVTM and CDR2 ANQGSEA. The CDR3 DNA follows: TGCAGCGTGAGGCGGGAGAGCTCCTACGAGCAGTACTTC. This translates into CSVRRESSYEQYF.

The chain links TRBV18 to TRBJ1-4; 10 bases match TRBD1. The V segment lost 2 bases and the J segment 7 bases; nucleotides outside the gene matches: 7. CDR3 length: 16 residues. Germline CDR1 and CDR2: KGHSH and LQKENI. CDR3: CASSPSTGGGGEKLFF. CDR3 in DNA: TGTGCCAGCTCACCATCGACAGGGGGCGGTGGTGAAAAACTGTTTTTT.

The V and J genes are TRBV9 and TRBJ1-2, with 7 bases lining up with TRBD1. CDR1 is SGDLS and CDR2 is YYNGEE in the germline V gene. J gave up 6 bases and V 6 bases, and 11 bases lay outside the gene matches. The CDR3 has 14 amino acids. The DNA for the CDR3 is TGTGCCAGCAAACAGGGGTCACTGGCCCATGGCTACACCTTC. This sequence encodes CASKQGSLAHGYTF.

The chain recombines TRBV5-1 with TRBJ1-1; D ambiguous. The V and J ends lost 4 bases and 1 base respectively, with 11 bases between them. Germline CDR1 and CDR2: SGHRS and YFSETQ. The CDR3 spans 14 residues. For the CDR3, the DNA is TGCGCCAGCAGCCCCGCCGTGACGAACACTGAAGCTTTCTTT. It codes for CASSPAVTNTEAFF.

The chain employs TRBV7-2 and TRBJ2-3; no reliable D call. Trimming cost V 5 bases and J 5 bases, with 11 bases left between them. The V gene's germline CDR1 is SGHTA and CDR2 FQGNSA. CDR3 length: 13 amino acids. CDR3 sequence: CASSRKVRDTQYF. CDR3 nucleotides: TGTGCCAGCAGCCGAAAGGTCCGAGATACGCAGTATTTT.

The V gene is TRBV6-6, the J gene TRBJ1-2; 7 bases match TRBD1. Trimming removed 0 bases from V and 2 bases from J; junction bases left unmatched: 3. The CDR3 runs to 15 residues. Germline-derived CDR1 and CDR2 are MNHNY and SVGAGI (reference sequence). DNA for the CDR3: TGTGCCAGCAGTTACTCTCAGACAGGGAACTATGGCTACACCTTC. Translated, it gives CASSYSQTGNYGYTF.